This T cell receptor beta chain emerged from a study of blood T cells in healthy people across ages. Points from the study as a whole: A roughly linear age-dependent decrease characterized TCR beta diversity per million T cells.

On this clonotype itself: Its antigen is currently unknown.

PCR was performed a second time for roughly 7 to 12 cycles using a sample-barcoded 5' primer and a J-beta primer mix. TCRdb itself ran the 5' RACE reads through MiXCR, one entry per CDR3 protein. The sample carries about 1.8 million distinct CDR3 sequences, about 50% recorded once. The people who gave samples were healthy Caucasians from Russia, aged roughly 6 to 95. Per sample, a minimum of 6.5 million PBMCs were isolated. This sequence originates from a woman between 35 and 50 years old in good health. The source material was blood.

The CDR3 loop reads CATSRDLEGRGYTF. The CDR3 coding sequence is TGTGCCACCAGCAGAGATCTAGAGGGTCGGGGCTACACCTTC. The chain has TRBV15 and TRBJ1-2, with D unclear. The germline CDR1 and CDR2 sequences are LNHNV and YYDKDF (reference sequence). CDR3 length: 14 amino acids. The V end lost 0 bases, the J end lost 8 bases, and 13 bases lay between the germline ends.